Shown below are 24 T cell receptor beta chains from a single sample sequenced in a study of blood T cell repertoires in COVID-19. The repertoire was sequenced with immunoSEQ multiplex PCR; TCRdb's copy has only in-frame clones and lacks some. The table records about 240,000 clones, roughly 83% of them present only once. The sequenced material came from peripheral blood. These receptors were collected from an older man with acute or convalescent COVID-19.

The chain links TRBV14 to TRBJ2-5; 7 nucleotides agree with TRBD2. The germline V gene encodes CDR1 SGHDN and CDR2 FVKESK. This CDR3 contains 15 residues. V lost 3 bases and J lost 1; bases outside the gene matches: 5. CDR3 in DNA: TGTGCCAGCAGCCAGACAGCGGGGTTCCAAGAGACCCAGTACTTC. Translated: CASSQTAGFQETQYF.

This clone was seen just once. The chain uses TRBV3-1 (or the pseudogene TRBV3-2) and TRBJ2-1; 7 bases match TRBD2. J lost 4 bases, V lost 5 bases, and 5 bases had no gene match. Germline values: CDR1 LGHDT, CDR2 YNNKEL (reference sequence). The CDR3 is 14 residues long. The CDR3 nucleotides read TGTGCCAGCAGCTCCGGGGGGTATTACAATGAGCAGTTCTTC. Translating gives CASSSGGYYNEQFF.

The genes are TRBV4-1 and TRBJ2-7, with TRBD2 identical over 7 bases. Germline trimming cut 4 bases from V and 7 bases from J; bases unmatched to any gene: 13. Germline V gene sequence: CDR1 MGHRA, CDR2 YSYEKL. The CDR3 spans 15 residues. The CDR3 nucleotides are TGCGCCAGCAGCCGAACCGGGACTACCCCTTCTGAGCAGTACTTC. It specifies CASSRTGTTPSEQYF.

The chain links TRBV19 to TRBJ1-6; D perhaps matches TRBD1 (5 bases). V was pared by 5 bases and J by 10 bases, with 21 bases between. The germline V gene encodes CDR1 LNHDA and CDR2 SQIVND (reference sequence). CDR3 length: 16 amino acids. The CDR3 reads CASSPGLGSGSSPLHF. The CDR3 DNA follows: TGTGCCAGTAGTCCGGGACTTGGATCAGGGTCATCACCCCTCCACTTT.

A few counts support this clone. The chain is built from TRBV29-1 and TRBJ2-7, with TRBD2 matching over 12 bases. The germline gives CDR1 SQVTM, CDR2 ANQGSEA. V was pared by 6 bases and J by 6 bases, with 9 bases of the junction left unmatched. The CDR3 loop spans 14 amino acids. CDR3 in amino acids: CSVAPGLAGSEQYF. In DNA, the CDR3 is TGCAGCGTGGCCCCTGGACTAGCGGGATCCGAGCAGTACTTC.

The V call is TRBV18, the J call TRBJ2-3; 8 bases align to TRBD1. The V segment lost 5 bases and the J segment 5 bases; nucleotides outside the gene matches: 9. Germline values: CDR1 KGHSH, CDR2 LQKENI. The CDR3 has 15 amino acids. The CDR3: CASSGRQGSGDTQYF. The DNA for the CDR3 is TGTGCCAGCTCAGGCCGACAGGGGTCGGGAGATACGCAGTATTTT.

The V call is TRBV6-6, the J call TRBJ2-4; 11 bases are shared with TRBD2. CDR3 size: 14 residues. V lost 6 bases to trimming and J lost 8 bases; unmatched junction nucleotides: 6. Per the germline V gene, CDR1 is MNHNY and CDR2 is SVGAGI (reference sequence). CDR3: CASRASGRTDIQYF. The CDR3 bases are TGTGCCAGCAGGGCTAGCGGGAGGACTGACATTCAGTACTTC.

J is TRBJ1-1 and V is TRBV5-1; 10 positions agree with TRBD1. V was pared by 4 bases and J by 11 bases, with 14 bases of the junction left unmatched. Looked up from germline, CDR1 is SGHRS and CDR2 is YFSETQ. This CDR3 has 15 residues. The CDR3 protein is CASSPGRTGGGLAFF. The CDR3 region has the DNA TGCGCCAGCAGCCCGGGTCGGACAGGGGGAGGATTGGCTTTCTTT.

This chain connects TRBV2 to TRBJ2-1; weak D call: TRBD2 (6 bases). The CDR3 totals 13 residues. V was pared by 6 bases and J by 6 bases, with 12 bases between. Germline CDR1 reads SNHLY; CDR2 reads FYNNEI. The CDR3 loop is CASSAGTLNEQFF. CDR3 DNA: TGTGCCAGCAGCGCCGGGACTCTCAATGAGCAGTTCTTC.

This clone was seen only once. The V call is TRBV6-5, the J call TRBJ1-6; D not certain. CDR1 is MNHEY, CDR2 SVGAGI, per germline. Deletions cut 4 bases from V and 0 bases from J, with 10 bases between. The CDR3 totals 16 residues. This CDR3 reads CASSFLRSSYNSPLHF. For the CDR3, the DNA is TGTGCCAGCAGTTTCCTTAGGAGCTCCTATAATTCACCCCTCCACTTT.

The CDR3 DNA follows: TGTGCCAGCAGGCCCGGGACAGGGGTTAATTCACCCCTCCACTTT. It yields the protein CASRPGTGVNSPLHF. This chain connects TRBV6-5 to TRBJ1-6; 10 bases fit TRBD1. Germline V gene sequence: CDR1 MNHEY, CDR2 SVGAGI. V lost 6 bases, J lost 6 bases, and 5 bases stayed unmatched. The CDR3 covers 15 residues.

V usage is TRBV29-1 and J usage is TRBJ1-2; TRBD1 matches at 7 bases. CDR1 SQVTM and CDR2 ANQGSEA come from the germline V gene. The CDR3 loop spans 12 amino acids. V dropped 6 bases and J dropped 5; count of bases not matched to a gene: 6. CDR3 nucleotides: TGCAGCGTGGGGGACAGTCCTTATGGCTACACCTTC. Protein: CSVGDSPYGYTF.

The chain combines TRBV19 with TRBJ1-1, with D maybe TRBD1 (5 bases). V was trimmed by 7 bases and J by 3 bases, leaving 12 bases between them. Germline CDR1 reads LNHDA; CDR2 reads SQIVND (reference sequence). This CDR3 is 13 amino acids long. CDR3 residues: CASTRGDHTEAFF. CDR3 DNA: TGTGCCAGTACCCGGGGGGATCACACTGAAGCTTTCTTT. The whole variable domain, remainder taken from reference TRBV19 and TRBJ1-1, is DGGITQSPKYLFRKEGQNVTLSCEQNLNHDAMYWYRQDPGQGLRLIYYSQIVNDFQKGDIAEGYSVSREKKESFPLTVTSAQKNPTAFYLCASTRGDHTEAFFGQGTRLTVV.

The chain links TRBV5-1 to TRBJ1-4, with a tentative D call TRBD1 (6 bases). Germline V gene data show CDR1 as SGHRS and CDR2 as YFSETQ. The CDR3 is 13 residues long. V was shortened by 3 bases and J by 6 bases, with 9 bases between the two germline ends. The CDR3 sequence is CASSSSGDEKLFF. As DNA, the CDR3 is TGCGCCAGCAGCTCCTCAGGGGATGAAAAACTGTTTTTT.

The J gene is TRBJ2-2, the V gene TRBV11-2; 11 bases are a match to TRBD2. The CDR3 covers 16 residues. CDR1 SGHAT and CDR2 FQNNGV come from the germline V gene. Trimming took 5 bases from V and 2 from J; bases not matched to a gene: 4. The DNA for the CDR3 is TGTGCCAGCAGCCCGCGACTAGCGGGAAACACCGGGGAGCTGTTTTTT. The encoded protein is CASSPRLAGNTGELFF.

V gene TRBV4-2 combines with J gene TRBJ2-5; TRBD1 aligns across 9 bases. V was pared by 3 bases and J by 2 bases, with 7 bases of the junction left unmatched. The CDR3 extends over 16 amino acids. The germline CDR1 and CDR2 sequences are LGHNA and YNFKEQ. The CDR3 region has the DNA TGTGCCAGCAGCCAGGACAGGGGATTCGTACAAGAGACCCAGTACTTC. It specifies CASSQDRGFVQETQYF.

The rearrangement joins TRBV4-3 to TRBJ1-3; the D gene is possibly TRBD1 (6 bases). The CDR3 spans 16 residues. Looked up from germline, CDR1 is LGHNA and CDR2 is YSLEER. Deletions cut 0 bases from V and 0 bases from J, with 9 bases between. This chain's CDR3 is CASSQDGTFSGNTIYF. CDR3 in DNA: TGCGCCAGCAGCCAAGATGGGACATTCTCTGGAAACACCATATATTTT.

This clone was observed a few times. V usage is TRBV19 and J usage is TRBJ2-7; 9 positions match TRBD1. With V trimmed by 6 bases and J by 0 bases, 9 bases remained unmatched. Per the germline V gene, CDR1 is LNHDA and CDR2 is SQIVND (reference sequence). This CDR3 spans 16 amino acids. CDR3 nucleotides: TGTGCCAGTAGGCCCTCCGGGACAGGGAGCTCCTACGAGCAGTACTTC. Translation gives CASRPSGTGSSYEQYF. Drawing the rest from reference TRBV19 and TRBJ2-7, the complete variable domain is DGGITQSPKYLFRKEGQNVTLSCEQNLNHDAMYWYRQDPGQGLRLIYYSQIVNDFQKGDIAEGYSVSREKKESFPLTVTSAQKNPTAFYLCASRPSGTGSSYEQYFGPGTRLTVT.

This chain connects TRBV5-1 to TRBJ2-7, with D hard to call. The V gene lost 4 bases and the J gene lost 4 bases, with 15 bases spanning the gap. The CDR3 spans 14 residues. Germline CDR1 is SGHRS and CDR2 is YFSETQ. The CDR3 protein is CASSPPTQLYEQYF. The CDR3 DNA reads TGCGCCAGCAGCCCCCCGACCCAACTATACGAGCAGTACTTC.

This chain links TRBV15 with TRBJ1-3, with D possibly TRBD1 on 6 matching bases. The CDR3 totals 16 residues. Trimming removed 3 bases from V and 4 bases from J, with 16 bases in between. Germline lookup yields CDR1 LNHNV and CDR2 YYDKDF (reference sequence). The CDR3: CATSRGKQGQGNTIYF. The CDR3 coding sequence is TGTGCCACCAGCAGGGGAAAGCAGGGGCAAGGAAACACCATATATTTT.

V gene TRBV7-2 combines with J gene TRBJ2-6; a weak D match, TRBD1 (5 bases). The CDR3 runs 15 residues. Germline-derived CDR1 and CDR2 are SGHTA and FQGNSA. V gave up 5 bases and J gave up 2 bases, with 10 bases separating them. The CDR3 sequence is CASSPGRPGANVLTF. CDR3 in DNA: TGTGCCAGCAGCCCAGGGCGTCCTGGGGCCAACGTCCTGACTTTC. Full variable domain (remainder filled in from reference TRBV7-2 and TRBJ2-6): GAGVSQSPSNKVTEKGKDVELRCDPISGHTALYWYRQSLGQGLEFLIYFQGNSAPDKSGLPSDRFSAERTGGSVSTLTIQRTQQEDSAVYLCASSPGRPGANVLTFGAGSRLTVL.

The V and J genes are TRBV6-5 and TRBJ1-2; maybe TRBD1 (5 bases). The length of the CDR3 is 15 residues. Trimming shortened V by 0 bases and J by 2 bases, and 10 bases separated the two germline ends. The germline CDR1 and CDR2 sequences are MNHEY and SVGAGI. CDR3 region: CASSYSRGNNYGYTF. The CDR3 DNA follows: TGTGCCAGCAGTTACTCTCGGGGGAACAACTATGGCTACACCTTC.

The chain carries TRBV3-1 (or the pseudogene TRBV3-2) and TRBJ1-1; the D gene is possibly TRBD1 (5 bases). The CDR3 length is 14 residues. Germline-derived CDR1 and CDR2 are LGHDT and YNNKEL (reference sequence). The V end was cut by 4 bases, the J end by 0 bases, with 9 bases between. CDR3 nucleotides: TGTGCCAGCAGCCGGGGGGAAATGAACACTGAAGCTTTCTTT. Its translation is CASSRGEMNTEAFF.

CDR3: CASSPTGGGTGELFF. The CDR3 coding sequence is TGTGCCAGCAGCCCCACTGGAGGAGGAACCGGGGAGCTGTTTTTT. The chain combines TRBV4-2 with TRBJ2-2; D is possibly TRBD2 (5 bases). The CDR3 length is 15 residues. The ends were cut back, 4 bases at V and 5 bases at J, with 14 bases in the middle. The germline V gene has CDR1 LGHNA and CDR2 YNFKEQ.